This T cell receptor (beta chain) was retrieved from a study of blood T cell repertoires in COVID-19. The wider study: Samples of COVID-19 (acute and convalescent) were obtained from the United States, Italy and Spain.

Germline V gene data show CDR1 as SGHTA and CDR2 as FQGNSA. The CDR3 contains 15 residues. V gave up 5 bases and J gave up 0 bases, with 11 bases separating them. Clones were read by immunoSEQ multiplex PCR, and TCRdb kept only the in-frame ones, dropping some. The sample lists approximately 200,000 clones, around 82% occurring once. The sequence was collected from a woman aged 25 to 39 who had recovered from COVID-19. The sample taken for sequencing was peripheral blood. The chain uses TRBV7-2 and TRBJ1-5, with D perhaps TRBD1 (6 bases). CDR3 bases: TGTGCCAGCAGCAAGGACAGTTATAGCAATCAGCCCCAGCATTTT. Translating it yields CASSKDSYSNQPQHF.